This TCR beta chain derives from a study of T cell repertoires in cytomegalovirus infection. TCRdb processed the reads anew with MiXCR; each CDR3 protein has one entry. There are about 63,000 distinct CDR3 sequences in the sample; 20% to 25% occur only once, and roughly 73% lies in the top ten. Points on this clonotype: As yet, its antigen is unknown.

CDR1 and CDR2 from the germline V gene are KGHDR and SFDVKD. With V trimmed by 7 bases and J by 5 bases, 8 bases remained unmatched. The CDR3 length is 14 residues. The source is a human donor in good health (CMV status not recorded). Some clones in this sample may be carry-over from other donors' samples. The material sequenced was CD8+ T cells from cultured PBMCs, taken from culture after CMV antigen stimulation. The rearrangement uses TRBV24-1 and TRBJ2-5; the match to TRBD1 covers 8 bases. The CDR3: CATSRTGRTETQYF. CDR3 DNA: TGTGCCACCAGCCGGACAGGGAGGACGGAGACCCAGTACTTC.